This T cell receptor (beta chain) was identified in a study of prognosis after radiotherapy for stage I lung cancer. Findings and limits, study-wide: Unique TCR clone counts went down once patients had stereotactic body radiation therapy, median around 10,000 versus 6,900.

Germline V gene sequence: CDR1 MNHEY, CDR2 SVGEGT. The length of the CDR3 is 14 residues. Between the trimmed V and J ends, which lost 5 bases and 10 bases, there was a span of 21 bases. The TCR beta CDR3 region was amplified from genomic DNA, with two rounds of multiplex PCR being used for the amplification. Initially, in first-round PCR, primers specific to each TRBV and TRBJ gene were used. Each CDR3 protein is one row after TCRdb ran MiXCR on the multiplex PCR reads. The sample has about 16,000 distinct CDR3 sequences; over 40% are singletons. As regards this clonotype: Its antigen is not identified.

The receptor comes from a donor of 50 years or more with non-small cell lung cancer. Sequenced material: PBMCs, taken before or after stereotactic body radiation therapy (not recorded which). V and J are TRBV6-2 or TRBV6-3 and TRBJ2-7; D might be TRBD1 (6 bases). The CDR3 loop is CASSPRDTARDQYF. The CDR3 region has the DNA TGTGCCAGCAGTCCCCGGGACACAGCTCGTGACCAGTACTTC.